These T cell receptor beta chains were read from a single sample in a study of blood T cell repertoires in COVID-19. TCRdb's copy holds only in-frame clones and misses some; the assay was immunoSEQ multiplex PCR. The table lists just over 650,000 clones, about 87% of them singletons. The specimen was peripheral blood. All receptors derive from a woman between 18 and 29 years old with acute or convalescent COVID-19. Each CDR3 is given with its conserved first and last residue. The order of the fields is D gene, clone size, V gene, J gene, CDR3 protein, CDR3 DNA. D genes are given only for firm matches. Clone size, where shown, is once, few, many, or a class for clones that have expanded.

D gene: NA; clone size: NA; V gene: TRBV24-1; J gene: TRBJ2-6; CDR3 protein: CATSGSGANVLTF; CDR3 DNA: TGTGCCACCAGCGGCTCTGGGGCCAACGTCCTGACTTTC
D gene: NA; clone size: NA; V gene: TRBV2; J gene: TRBJ1-5; CDR3 protein: CASSTGGQPQHF; CDR3 DNA: TGTGCCAGCAGTACCGGTGGTCAGCCCCAGCATTTT
D gene: NA; clone size: NA; V gene: TRBV7-9; J gene: TRBJ1-3; CDR3 protein: CASSLVPVSGNTIYF; CDR3 DNA: TGTGCCAGCAGCTTAGTTCCCGTTTCTGGAAACACCATATATTTT
D gene: NA; clone size: NA; V gene: TRBV3-1/TRBV3-2; J gene: TRBJ2-7; CDR3 protein: CASSQDPTYEQYF; CDR3 DNA: TGTGCCAGCAGCCAAGATCCCACCTACGAGCAGTACTTC
D gene: NA; clone size: NA; V gene: TRBV10-3; J gene: TRBJ1-1; CDR3 protein: CATETGPNTEAFF; CDR3 DNA: TGTGCCACCGAGACAGGACCCAACACTGAAGCTTTCTTT
D gene: NA; clone size: NA; V gene: TRBV4-1; J gene: TRBJ2-3; CDR3 protein: CASSSLLTDTQYF; CDR3 DNA: TGCGCCAGCAGCTCACTCCTCACAGATACGCAGTATTTT
D gene: NA; clone size: NA; V gene: TRBV11-3; J gene: TRBJ2-3; CDR3 protein: CASSLGLLDTQYF; CDR3 DNA: TGTGCCAGCAGCCTAGGACTGTTAGATACGCAGTATTTT
D gene: NA; clone size: NA; V gene: TRBV9; J gene: TRBJ1-1; CDR3 protein: CASSRAGTNTEAFF; CDR3 DNA: TGTGCCAGCAGCCGAGCGGGCACCAACACTGAAGCTTTCTTT
D gene: TRBD1; clone size: NA; V gene: TRBV6-5; J gene: TRBJ1-2; CDR3 protein: CASSYLVRDRAGYTF; CDR3 DNA: TGTGCCAGCAGTTACCTCGTCCGGGACAGGGCTGGCTACACCTTC
D gene: NA; clone size: NA; V gene: TRBV4-1; J gene: TRBJ1-2; CDR3 protein: CASSQGWGGSDYGYTF; CDR3 DNA: TGCGCCAGCAGCCAAGGCTGGGGGGGGTCTGACTATGGCTACACCTTC
D gene: NA; clone size: NA; V gene: TRBV10-3; J gene: TRBJ1-2; CDR3 protein: CAISGGTVYGYTF; CDR3 DNA: TGTGCCATCAGTGGAGGCACGGTTTATGGCTACACCTTC
D gene: NA; clone size: NA; V gene: TRBV30; J gene: TRBJ1-6; CDR3 protein: CAWSVLRGRNSPLHF; CDR3 DNA: TGTGCCTGGAGTGTACTGAGAGGGCGCAATTCACCCCTCCACTTT
D gene: NA; clone size: NA; V gene: TRBV19; J gene: TRBJ1-2; CDR3 protein: CASSATSLTGYYGYTF; CDR3 DNA: TGTGCCAGTAGTGCCACATCCTTGACAGGTTACTATGGCTACACCTTC
D gene: NA; clone size: NA; V gene: TRBV5-1; J gene: TRBJ2-5; CDR3 protein: CASRSGSRETQYF; CDR3 DNA: TGCGCCAGCAGGTCCGGGAGTAGGGAGACCCAGTACTTC
D gene: NA; clone size: NA; V gene: TRBV6-4; J gene: TRBJ1-5; CDR3 protein: CASRTRGDQPQHF; CDR3 DNA: TGTGCCAGCAGAACAAGGGGCGATCAGCCCCAGCATTTT
D gene: TRBD1; clone size: once; V gene: TRBV2; J gene: TRBJ2-7; CDR3 protein: CASRGPGQAIYEQYF; CDR3 DNA: TGTGCCAGCAGGGGACCGGGACAGGCTATTTACGAGCAGTACTTC
D gene: TRBD2; clone size: once; V gene: TRBV25-1; J gene: TRBJ2-1; CDR3 protein: CASRAGGQDEQFF; CDR3 DNA: TGTGCCAGCAGAGCGGGGGGGCAGGATGAGCAGTTCTTC
D gene: NA; clone size: NA; V gene: TRBV5-6; J gene: TRBJ1-4; CDR3 protein: CASSRQVEVEKLFF; CDR3 DNA: TGTGCCAGCAGCCGACAGGTTGAGGTTGAAAAACTGTTTTTT
D gene: NA; clone size: NA; V gene: TRBV18; J gene: TRBJ2-1; CDR3 protein: CASSPAITLANNEQFF; CDR3 DNA: TGTGCCAGCTCACCAGCTATCACCCTAGCAAACAATGAGCAGTTCTTC
D gene: TRBD1; clone size: NA; V gene: TRBV4-1; J gene: TRBJ2-7; CDR3 protein: CASSLGQGNHEQYF; CDR3 DNA: TGCGCCAGCAGCCTGGGACAGGGTAACCACGAGCAGTACTTC